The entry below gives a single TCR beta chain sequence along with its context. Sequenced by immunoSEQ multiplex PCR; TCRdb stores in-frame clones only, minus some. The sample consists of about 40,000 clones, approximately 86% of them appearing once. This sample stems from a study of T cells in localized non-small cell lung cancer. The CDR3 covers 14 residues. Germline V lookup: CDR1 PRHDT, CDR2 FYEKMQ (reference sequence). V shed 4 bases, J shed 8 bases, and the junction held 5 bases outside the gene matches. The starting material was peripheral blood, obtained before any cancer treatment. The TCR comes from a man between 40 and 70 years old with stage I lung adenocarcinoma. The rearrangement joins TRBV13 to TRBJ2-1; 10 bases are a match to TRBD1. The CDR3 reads CASSYRQGAHEQFF. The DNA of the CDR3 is TGTGCCAGCAGCTATAGACAGGGGGCCCATGAGCAGTTCTTC.